These 31 T cell receptor beta chains were all obtained from the same sample, sequenced in a study of cytomegalovirus exposure and HLA in healthy donors. PCR used 60 Vbeta primers and 13 Jbeta primers. Clones were sequenced by immunoSEQ multiplex PCR, and TCRdb holds only the in-frame ones, with some missing. In the table there are approximately 120,000 clones, 85% to 90% of which are singletons. The sample was PBMCs. These receptors originate from a woman in her 30s in good health and CMV-seropositive.

The chain carries TRBV6-5 and TRBJ1-5; TRBD1 matches 10 bases. The CDR3 is made up of 13 amino acids. The germline V gene encodes CDR1 MNHEY and CDR2 SVGAGI. V shed 6 bases, J shed 6 bases, and the junction held 2 bases outside the gene matches. CDR3 in amino acids: CASSRTGGQPQHF. CDR3 in DNA: TGTGCCAGCAGCCGGACAGGGGGTCAGCCCCAGCATTTT.

This clone has a single count. The chain has TRBV28 and TRBJ2-1, with 14 bases aligning to TRBD2. The germline CDR1 and CDR2 sequences are MDHEN and SYDVKM. V shed 3 bases, J shed 2 bases, and the junction held 9 bases outside the gene matches. The CDR3 loop spans 19 amino acids. The CDR3 DNA reads as TGTGCCAGCAGTTTCGGGACCGGGACTAGCGGGGGACCCTACAATGAGCAGTTCTTC. This gives the protein CASSFGTGTSGGPYNEQFF.

This clone has just a few counts. The chain couples TRBV5-6 to TRBJ1-2; 8 bases map to TRBD1. With V trimmed by 4 bases and J by 6 bases, 5 bases remained unmatched. Germline CDR1 is SGHDT and CDR2 is YYEEEE. This CDR3 has 13 amino acids. The CDR3: CASSPRTGNGYTF. CDR3 DNA: TGTGCCAGCAGCCCGCGGACAGGGAATGGCTACACCTTC.

In this sample, this clone turned up once. The chain recombines TRBV5-6 with TRBJ2-7, with D perhaps matching TRBD1 (5 bases). V was cut by 2 bases and J by 0 bases, with 9 bases left in between. The germline gives CDR1 SGHDT, CDR2 YYEEEE. The length of the CDR3 is 14 residues. The chain's CDR3 is CASSFDRVSYEQYF. The CDR3 nucleotides read TGTGCCAGCAGCTTTGACAGAGTCTCCTACGAGCAGTACTTC. The whole variable domain, remainder taken from reference TRBV5-6 and TRBJ2-7, is DAGVTQSPTHLIKTRGQQVTLRCSPKSGHDTVSWYQQALGQGPQFIFQYYEEEERQRGNFPDRFSGHQFPNYSSELNVNALLLGDSALYLCASSFDRVSYEQYFGPGTRLTVT.

The J gene is TRBJ2-7, the V gene TRBV5-1; 12 positions agree with TRBD2. Germline values: CDR1 SGHRS, CDR2 YFSETQ. The CDR3 is 14 amino acids. Trimming at V came to 3 bases and at J to 4 bases, leaving 2 bases not matched to a gene. The CDR3 here is CASSWGLAGYEQYF. The CDR3, as DNA: TGCGCCAGCAGCTGGGGACTAGCGGGTTACGAGCAGTACTTC.

In this sample, this clone turned up once. The J gene is TRBJ2-5, the V gene TRBV5-1; 7 positions match TRBD2. CDR3 length: 17 residues. The J segment lost 0 bases and the V segment lost 0 bases, leaving 8 bases of the junction unmatched. The V gene's germline CDR1 is SGHRS and CDR2 YFSETQ. The CDR3 coding sequence is TGCGCCAGCAGCTTGGATGGATCGCGGGGGTACCAAGAGACCCAGTACTTC. This sequence encodes CASSLDGSRGYQETQYF.

This chain joins TRBV5-1 and TRBJ2-1; 12 bases align to TRBD2. Germline V lookup: CDR1 SGHRS, CDR2 YFSETQ. J gave up 7 bases and V 1 base, and 3 bases lay outside the gene matches. The CDR3 runs to 15 residues. The CDR3 DNA reads TGCGCCAGCAGCTTGACTAGCGGGGGGATAAATGAGCAGTTCTTC. Encoded protein: CASSLTSGGINEQFF.

Remarks on this clone: The sample contains more than one DNA sequence encoding this CDR3. The chain couples TRBV28 to TRBJ1-2; 9 bases are shared with TRBD1. The J segment lost 6 bases and the V segment lost 5 bases, leaving 7 bases of the junction unmatched. Germline V gene data show CDR1 as MDHEN and CDR2 as SYDVKM. The CDR3 consists of 14 residues. The DNA of the CDR3 is TGTGCCAGCAGTAATACAGGGGGCGGGAATGGCTACACCTTC. It translates to CASSNTGGGNGYTF.

V is TRBV6-5 and J is TRBJ2-5; tentatively, D is TRBD2 (5 bases). The end of the DNA aligns better with TRBJ2-7, so the J call may be wrong. The CDR3 is 14 residues long. Germline lookup yields CDR1 MNHEY and CDR2 SVGAGI. CDR3 nucleotides: TGTGCCTCCGGACTCAACTCCAACCCTTACGAGCAGTACTTC. Translated, it gives CASGLNSNPYEQYF.

This clone was counted a single time. The DNA of the CDR3 is TGTGCCAGCAGCGTAGGGTTAACTAGCGGGGGAGGTGGAGAGACCCAGTACTTC. Translation: CASSVGLTSGGGGETQYF. The chain has TRBV9 and TRBJ2-5, with TRBD2 matching 11 bases. V lost 0 bases to trimming and J lost 4 bases; unmatched junction nucleotides: 11. Germline assignment: CDR1 SGDLS and CDR2 YYNGEE. The CDR3 is 18 residues long.

The chain joins TRBV6-5 to TRBJ1-5; tentatively, D is TRBD1 (6 bases). V lost 3 bases and J 6 bases, leaving 9 bases between the germline ends. The length of the CDR3 is 13 residues. Per the germline V gene, CDR1 is MNHEY and CDR2 is SVGAGI. CDR3 residues: CASSYLRGQPQHF. The DNA for the CDR3 is TGTGCCAGCAGTTATCTCAGGGGTCAGCCCCAGCATTTT.

The rearrangement joins TRBV6-6 to TRBJ1-5, with D uncertain. The CDR3 contains 12 residues. V lost 2 bases, J lost 9 bases, and 8 bases lay in between. CDR1 MNHNY and CDR2 SVGAGI come from the germline V gene (reference sequence). The CDR3 nucleotides read TGTGCCAGCAGTTACCGGGGAGCGCCCCAGCATTTT. Amino acids: CASSYRGAPQHF.

The chain uses TRBV5-1 and TRBJ2-3, with a weak D call TRBD2 (6 bases). The germline V gene has CDR1 SGHRS and CDR2 YFSETQ. The CDR3 has 12 amino acids. V was shortened by 1 base and J by 6 bases, with 6 bases between the two germline ends. CDR3 nucleotides: TGCGCCAGCAGCTTGCGGGGGGATACGCAGTATTTT. This translates into CASSLRGDTQYF.

J is TRBJ2-4 and V is TRBV9; 7 nucleotides line up with TRBD1. With V trimmed by 3 bases and J by 13 bases, 4 bases remained unmatched. The germline V gene has CDR1 SGDLS and CDR2 YYNGEE. The CDR3 length is 11 residues. CDR3 region: CASSGDSFQYF. The CDR3 DNA reads as TGTGCCAGCAGCGGGGACAGTTTCCAGTACTTC.

The chain is built from TRBV4-1 and TRBJ1-2, with D unresolved. Between the trimmed V and J ends, which lost 4 bases and 6 bases, there was a span of 18 bases. Germline V gives CDR1 MGHRA, CDR2 YSYEKL. CDR3 length: 15 residues. The CDR3 nucleotides are TGCGCCAGCAGCCGCCCCCCGGGTCGATCTGATGGCTACACCTTC. This translates into CASSRPPGRSDGYTF.

The chain links TRBV11-2 to TRBJ2-1, with 13 nucleotides matching TRBD2. CDR1 is SGHAT, CDR2 FQNNGV, per germline. This CDR3 region has 16 residues. The V gene end was trimmed by 5 bases and the J gene end by 7 bases; junction bases not matched to a gene: 8. The CDR3 sequence: CASSPGLAGVFNEQFF. CDR3 sequence (DNA): TGTGCCAGCAGCCCTGGACTAGCGGGAGTGTTTAATGAGCAGTTCTTC. Complete variable domain (other parts from reference TRBV11-2 and TRBJ2-1): EAGVAQSPRYKIIEKRQSVAFWCNPISGHATLYWYQQILGQGPKLLIQFQNNGVVDDSQLPKDRFSAERLKGVDSTLKIQPAKLEDSAVYLCASSPGLAGVFNEQFFGPGTRLTVL.

The chain recombines TRBV2 with TRBJ2-1; no clear D gene. Germline V lookup: CDR1 SNHLY, CDR2 FYNNEI. Trimming pared 7 bases from V and 5 bases from J, leaving 12 bases between. CDR3 size: 13 residues. The CDR3 DNA reads TGTGCCAGCAAGTCTGGCCAAAACAATGAGCAGTTCTTC. Protein: CASKSGQNNEQFF. The whole variable domain, filled in from reference TRBV2 and TRBJ2-1, reads EPEVTQTPSHQVTQMGQEVILRCVPISNHLYFYWYRQILGQKVEFLVSFYNNEISEKSEIFDDQFSVERPDGSNFTLKIRSTKLEDSAMYFCASKSGQNNEQFFGPGTRLTVL.

This sequence joins TRBV9 and TRBJ2-5; 8 nucleotides agree with TRBD2. CDR1 and CDR2 from the germline V gene are SGDLS and YYNGEE. With 4 bases clipped from V and 5 bases from J, the junction kept 7 bases outside the gene matches. The CDR3 totals 14 residues. CDR3 sequence reads: CASSPLLAVETQYF. The CDR3 DNA follows: TGTGCCAGCAGCCCGCTACTAGCGGTGGAGACCCAGTACTTC.

J is TRBJ1-6 and V is TRBV9, with D maybe TRBD1 (6 bases). The CDR3 spans 14 residues. Germline loops: CDR1 SGDLS, CDR2 YYNGEE. V was clipped by 0 bases and J by 10 bases, with 11 bases between them. CDR3 in amino acids: CASSVVGTGSPLHF. CDR3 coding DNA: TGTGCCAGCAGCGTAGTAGGAACAGGGTCACCCCTCCACTTT.

Of note for this clone: The junction does not match germline at one end; this may be a read error. This chain uses TRBV20-1 with TRBJ2-5, with 7 bases lining up with TRBD2. The CDR3 spans 11 residues. Germline-derived CDR1 and CDR2 are DFQATT and SNEGSKA (reference sequence). As DNA, the CDR3 is TGCAGTGCTACGGGTGGGAGGGATCCTCACTTC. This gives the protein CSATGGRDPHF.

The rearrangement links TRBV28 to TRBJ2-7, with TRBD1 as a possible D gene (5 bases). The CDR3 sequence is 13 residues long. Germline V gene data show CDR1 as MDHEN and CDR2 as SYDVKM. Deletions cut 3 bases from V and 2 bases from J, with 8 bases between. The CDR3 nucleotides read TGTGCCAGCAGTTTGACAGCAACCTACGAGCAGTACTTC. Protein sequence: CASSLTATYEQYF.

The V and J genes are TRBV11-2 and TRBJ2-7; no reliable D call. The length of the CDR3 is 13 residues. V lost 3 bases and J 4 bases, leaving 10 bases between the germline ends. Germline lookup yields CDR1 SGHAT and CDR2 FQNNGV. The CDR3 DNA sequence: TGTGCCAGCAGCTTTATCCAGTCTTACGAGCAGTACTTC. Residues: CASSFIQSYEQYF.

This chain connects TRBV4-1 to TRBJ2-1; TRBD2 agrees at 11 bases. CDR3 length equals 18 residues. Trimming removed 4 bases from V and 0 bases from J; junction bases left unmatched: 8. In germline, CDR1 is MGHRA, CDR2 YSYEKL. Here the CDR3 DNA reads TGCGCCAGCAGCCCGGGACTAGCGGTCCCGAGCTCCTACAATGAGCAGTTCTTC. Translation gives CASSPGLAVPSSYNEQFF.

The chain combines TRBV30 with TRBJ2-1; TRBD2 agrees at 9 bases. Germline V gene sequence: CDR1 GTSNPN, CDR2 SVGIG (reference sequence). The length of the CDR3 is 13 residues. J lost 7 bases, V lost 3 bases, and 4 bases had no gene match. CDR3 sequence reads: CAWSPGLANEQFF. The CDR3 nucleotides read TGTGCCTGGAGCCCGGGACTAGCAAATGAGCAGTTCTTC.

V is TRBV28 and J is TRBJ1-2; tentative D call: TRBD1 (6 bases). Per germline, CDR1 MDHEN and CDR2 SYDVKM. This CDR3 has 14 residues. The germline V and J ends were trimmed by 3 bases and 4 bases, with 12 bases remaining between them. CDR3 DNA sequence: TGTGCCAGCAGTTTGGGGGGGGCCGGCTATGGCTACACCTTC. Translation: CASSLGGAGYGYTF.

This clone was counted a few times. V and J are TRBV7-2 and TRBJ2-5; D not resolved. Germline V gene sequence: CDR1 SGHTA, CDR2 FQGNSA. V gave up 3 bases and J gave up 3 bases, with 8 bases separating them. The CDR3 runs to 13 residues. The CDR3 DNA reads as TGTGCCAGCAGCTTCGGTATCGAAGAGACCCAGTACTTC. It is translated as CASSFGIEETQYF. Together with reference TRBV7-2 and TRBJ2-5, the CDR3 gives the full variable domain: GAGVSQSPSNKVTEKGKDVELRCDPISGHTALYWYRQSLGQGLEFLIYFQGNSAPDKSGLPSDRFSAERTGGSVSTLTIQRTQQEDSAVYLCASSFGIEETQYFGPGTRLLVL.

V is TRBV9 and J is TRBJ1-4; D may be TRBD1 (5 bases). The V end lost 2 bases, the J end lost 1 base, and 15 bases lay between the germline ends. CDR1 is SGDLS, CDR2 YYNGEE, per germline. The CDR3 covers 17 residues. For the CDR3, the DNA is TGTGCCAGCAGCGTCGATGACAGTGGGCTAACTAATGAAAAACTGTTTTTT. Amino acids: CASSVDDSGLTNEKLFF.

This clone was counted a few times. Other DNA sequences within the sample encode an identical CDR3. The gene calls are TRBV30 and TRBJ1-2, with TRBD1 matching over 9 bases. CDR1 and CDR2 (germline): GTSNPN, SVGIG (reference sequence). CDR3 size: 13 residues. The V gene end was trimmed by 0 bases and the J gene end by 6 bases; junction bases not matched to a gene: 2. The DNA for the CDR3 is TGTGCCTGGAGTGTACAGGGGGCGCATGGCTACACCTTC. Encoded protein: CAWSVQGAHGYTF.

The chain carries TRBV5-4 and TRBJ2-2, with 8 bases lining up with TRBD2. The ends lost 1 base at V and 8 bases at J; junction bases unmatched: 10. Germline values: CDR1 SGHNT, CDR2 YYREEE (reference sequence). This CDR3 region has 16 residues. The CDR3: CASSLLAGGGIGELFF. The CDR3 DNA sequence: TGTGCCAGCAGCTTGTTGGCGGGGGGCGGAATAGGGGAGCTGTTTTTT.

V usage is TRBV6-1 and J usage is TRBJ2-7; D remains ambiguous. This CDR3 has 12 residues. The germline V and J ends were trimmed by 8 bases and 3 bases, with 11 bases remaining between them. The germline V gene encodes CDR1 MNHNS and CDR2 SASEGT. Here the CDR3 DNA reads TGTGCCAGCCGGTTCCCCCACTACGAGCAGTACTTC. This gives the protein CASRFPHYEQYF.

V and J are TRBV18 and TRBJ1-1; 8 nucleotides agree with TRBD1. Germline trimming cut 6 bases from V and 4 bases from J; bases unmatched to any gene: 7. The CDR3 is made up of 14 amino acids. Germline CDR1 and CDR2: KGHSH and LQKENI. The CDR3 region is CASSGQGGGTEAFF. The CDR3 nucleotides are TGTGCCAGCTCCGGACAGGGAGGTGGCACTGAAGCTTTCTTT.